Listed below are T cell receptor beta chains from one sample, sequenced in a study of blood T cell repertoires in COVID-19. Method: immunoSEQ multiplex PCR; TCRdb's copy keeps in-frame clones and lacks some. The sample consists of about 100,000 clones, more than 85% of them appearing once. The sequenced material came from peripheral blood. The receptors stem from a man younger than 45 in a cohort sampled during active COVID-19. Both conserved end residues are part of each CDR3. The D gene is left open where the match is weak. Not all rows give a size; the values are once, few, many and, for expanded clones, a class.

NA,17,TRBV19,TRBJ2-2,TRBD1,TGTGCCAGTAGCGGGGGGGACAGGGGCTCGAACACCGGGGAGCTGTTTTTT,CASSGGDRGSNTGELFF
NA,14,TRBV3-1/TRBV3-2,TRBJ2-5,TRBD1,TGTGCCAGCAGGGTACAGGGGCCCCAAGAGACCCAGTACTTC,CASRVQGPQETQYF
few,15,TRBV5-5,TRBJ1-2,TRBD1,TGTGCCAGCAGCCCAGCCGGGACAGACACCTATGGCTACACCTTC,CASSPAGTDTYGYTF
NA,15,TRBV28,TRBJ2-7,TRBD1,TGTGCCAGCAGCAGCGGACAGGTTCATGCCTACGAGCAGTACTTC,CASSSGQVHAYEQYF
NA,17,TRBV10-1,TRBJ2-3,TRBD2,TGCGCCAGCAGTGAGTCTAAGACTAGCGGGGCAACAGATACGCAGTATTTT,CASSESKTSGATDTQYF
NA,17,TRBV20-1,TRBJ2-5,TRBD2,TGCAGTGCTAGTAGTGGTATAGCGGGGGGATACCAAGAGACCCAGTACTTC,CSASSGIAGGYQETQYF
NA,17,TRBV6-2/TRBV6-3,TRBJ2-4,NA,TGTGCCAGCAGTCCCTCCGACTACTCTCTAGCCAAAAACATTCAGTACTTC,CASSPSDYSLAKNIQYF
NA,16,TRBV6-5,TRBJ2-3,TRBD2,TGTGCCAGCAGTTCGAGGACTAGCAGCCCCGCAGATACGCAGTATTTT,CASSSRTSSPADTQYF
NA,15,TRBV6-5,TRBJ2-7,TRBD1,TGTGCCAGCAGTCGACAGGGGAAACTCTCCTACGAGCAGTACTTC,CASSRQGKLSYEQYF
NA,12,TRBV27,TRBJ2-7,NA,TGTGCCAGCAGGGGACAAAACTACGAGCAGTACTTC,CASRGQNYEQYF
NA,15,TRBV6-6,TRBJ2-2,TRBD1,TGTGCCAGCAGTTATGTGACAGGGGGCCCCGGGGAGCTGTTTTTT,CASSYVTGGPGELFF
NA,15,TRBV28,TRBJ2-5,NA,TGTGCCAGCAATTCTTTTGGAACAGTCCAAGAGACCCAGTACTTC,CASNSFGTVQETQYF
NA,13,TRBV23-1,TRBJ1-2,NA,TGCGCCAGCAGTCACAGGGCTCTTTATGGCTACACCTTC,CASSHRALYGYTF
NA,15,TRBV19,TRBJ1-2,TRBD1,TGTGCCAGTAGTCTCTCCTCAGGGGGCACCTATGGCTACACCTTC,CASSLSSGGTYGYTF
NA,15,TRBV15,TRBJ1-5,NA,TGTGCCACCAGCAGACCCTCTCAGGGCAATCAGCCCCAGCATTTT,CATSRPSQGNQPQHF
few,15,TRBV6-4,TRBJ1-4,TRBD1,TGTGCCAGCAGTGACCAAGACAGGGGTAATGAAAAACTGTTTTTT,CASSDQDRGNEKLFF
NA,19,TRBV18,TRBJ1-4,NA,TGTGCCAGCTCACCAGGGGGGGTTACGGCCGTTTCAACTAATGAAAAACTGTTTTTT,CASSPGGVTAVSTNEKLFF
NA,16,TRBV4-1,TRBJ2-5,NA,TGCGCCAGCAGCCAAGAGAGGTCCCTGGGGAGGGAGACCCAGTACTTC,CASSQERSLGRETQYF
once,13,TRBV5-1,TRBJ1-2,NA,TGCGCCAGCAGCTATCAGGGAGGCTATGGCTACACCTTC,CASSYQGGYGYTF
NA,13,TRBV10-2,TRBJ2-7,TRBD2,TGCGCCAGTCGACTAGCGGGGGCCTACGAGCAGTACTTC,CASRLAGAYEQYF
NA,14,TRBV19,TRBJ2-7,TRBD1,TGTGCCAGTAGTACCGGGACAGGTAACTACGAGCAGTACTTC,CASSTGTGNYEQYF
once,16,TRBV6-1,TRBJ2-5,NA,TGTGCCAGCAGTGAAGCAGGGCGCAGGGTTGGCGAGACCCAGTACTTC,CASSEAGRRVGETQYF
NA,12,TRBV5-4,TRBJ2-7,NA,TGTGCCAGCAGCCTAAGTTCCTACGAGCAGTACTTC,CASSLSSYEQYF
NA,13,TRBV18,TRBJ2-2,NA,TGTGCCAGCCGTGAGGAGGGCACCGGGGAGCTGTTTTTT,CASREEGTGELFF
few,16,TRBV28,TRBJ2-3,TRBD1,TGTGCCAGCAGTTCTCGGGACAGGGGGCTCACAGATACGCAGTATTTT,CASSSRDRGLTDTQYF
NA,15,TRBV5-1,TRBJ2-1,NA,TGCGCCAGCAGCTTCACAGCTAGCTCCCACAATGAGCAGTTCTTC,CASSFTASSHNEQFF
NA,13,TRBV19,TRBJ2-7,NA,TGTGCCAGTAGTATAGATGGGGGGTTCGAGCAGTACTTC,CASSIDGGFEQYF
NA,15,TRBV7-2,TRBJ1-2,NA,TGTGCCAGCAGCTTACCGGGACAACGAAACTATGGCTACACCTTC,CASSLPGQRNYGYTF
NA,16,TRBV16,TRBJ2-2,NA,TGTGCCAGCAGCCAATCTAGGACAGCCACCACCGGGGAGCTGTTTTTT,CASSQSRTATTGELFF
few,15,TRBV27,TRBJ2-1,TRBD2,TGTGCCAGCAGTTCGTCTAGCGGGGGGTACAATGAGCAGTTCTTC,CASSSSSGGYNEQFF
NA,12,TRBV10-1,TRBJ2-2,NA,TGCGCCAGCTGGGGAGGCACCGGGGAGCTGTTTTTT,CASWGGTGELFF
once,16,TRBV6-2/TRBV6-3,TRBJ2-3,NA,TGTGCCAGCAGCGTCATGGGGACTGGGGACACAGATACGCAGTATTTT,CASSVMGTGDTDTQYF
NA,13,TRBV2,TRBJ2-3,TRBD2,TGTGCCAGCAGTGAAGGGGGGACTAGCGCGAAGTATTTT,CASSEGGTSAKYF
NA,15,TRBV6-5,TRBJ2-5,TRBD2,TGTGCCAGCAACGGCGCTAGCGGGGGCGGGGAGACCCAGTACTTC,CASNGASGGGETQYF
once,15,TRBV28,TRBJ1-1,TRBD1,TGTGCCAGCAGTTTACCTTCGGGACAGCTAGGACACGCTTTCTTT,CASSLPSGQLGHAFF
few,13,TRBV19,TRBJ2-2,NA,TGTGCCAGTAGTAACTCGGGGGACCGGGAGCTGTTTTTT,CASSNSGDRELFF
NA,16,TRBV5-1,TRBJ1-4,TRBD1,TGCGCCAGCAGCTTGGACCCGACAGGGGGCACCTCGCAACTGTTTTTT,CASSLDPTGGTSQLFF